One and the same sample provided the 25 T cell receptor beta chains below, sequenced in a study of regulatory T cells in long-lasting Graves disease. The TCR beta library used iRepertoire HTBI primers with Arm-PCR amplification of CDR3. MiXCR was run by TCRdb on the multiplex PCR reads, yielding one entry per CDR3 protein. The data hold around 450,000 distinct CDR3 sequences, with about 22% observed a single time. The sample's time point: persistent/refractory GD, antithyroid drugs over 5 years with positive TRAb. From RNA extracted from PBMCs, the TCR library was made. The sequenced sample was peripheral blood mononuclear cells (PBMCs), obtained when the disease was refractory, from a patient treated with antithyroid drugs. The receptors were gathered from a female donor with Graves disease.

This clonotype was seen many times. V is TRBV28 and J is TRBJ1-1, with unresolved D. Trimming removed 3 bases at V and 4 bases at J, with 15 bases between. This CDR3 is built from 15 residues. In germline, CDR1 is MDHEN, CDR2 SYDVKM. CDR3 nucleotides: TGTGCCAGCAGTTTCGACCCTAGGTGGGGCACTGAAGCTTTCTTT. This encodes CASSFDPRWGTEAFF.

The J gene is TRBJ2-7, the V gene TRBV7-9, with 8 bases matching TRBD1. CDR3 length: 15 residues. Germline V gene data show CDR1 as SEHNR and CDR2 as FQNEAQ (reference sequence). Trimming at V came to 1 base and at J to 5 bases, leaving 7 bases not matched to a gene. CDR3 bases: TGTGCCAGCAGCTTAGGGACAGGGCGGTCGGACGAGCAGTACTTC. Protein sequence: CASSLGTGRSDEQYF.

The chain uses TRBV12-3 or TRBV12-4 and TRBJ2-7; TRBD1 matches at 8 bases. This CDR3 comprises 15 residues. J gave up 6 bases and V 6 bases, and 13 bases lay outside the gene matches. For the CDR3, the DNA is TGTGCCAGCAGCCCCGGGACAGGTAATAATTTCGAGCAGTACTTC. Translated: CASSPGTGNNFEQYF.

The chain uses TRBV18 and TRBJ2-5, with 7 bases fitting TRBD2. Germline loops: CDR1 KGHSH, CDR2 LQKENI. With 1 base clipped from V and 4 bases from J, the junction kept 6 bases outside the gene matches. This CDR3 is built from 15 residues. CDR3 DNA: TGTGCCAGCTCACCACTGATAAGGGAGGGAGAGACCCAGTACTTC. Translated: CASSPLIREGETQYF.

This clonotype has more than one count but fewer than ten. This chain connects TRBV28 to TRBJ2-7, with a possible D match to TRBD1 (5 bases). The germline gives CDR1 MDHEN, CDR2 SYDVKM. V shed 6 bases and J shed 1 base, with 34 bases lying between them. The CDR3 extends over 21 amino acids. The DNA of the CDR3 is TGTGCCAGCAGCTCGCTCATTCCGACAGATACCGCTAGTACTCCATCCTACGAGCAGTACTTC. Translated, it gives CASSSLIPTDTASTPSYEQYF.

The chain has TRBV19 and TRBJ2-3, with a possible D match to TRBD2 (5 bases). This CDR3 comprises 16 residues. Germline V gene sequence: CDR1 LNHDA, CDR2 SQIVND (reference sequence). V was cut by 8 bases and J by 0 bases, with 18 bases left in between. CDR3 loop: CASPSKLAGSTDTQYF. CDR3 in DNA: TGTGCCAGTCCTTCTAAATTGGCGGGTAGCACAGATACGCAGTATTTT.

The sample holds a few counts of this clonotype. This chain uses TRBV7-9 with TRBJ2-5, with D tentatively TRBD1 or TRBD2 (5 bases each). The CDR3 is 18 residues long. Trimming pared 5 bases from V and 2 bases from J, leaving 24 bases between. The germline CDR1 and CDR2 sequences are SEHNR and FQNEAQ (reference sequence). The CDR3 loop is CASSNIWVWQGRQETQYF. In nucleotides, the CDR3 is TGTGCCAGCAGCAATATTTGGGTGTGGCAGGGACGACAAGAGACCCAGTACTTC.

The chain is built from TRBV4-1 and TRBJ2-5, with TRBD2 matching over 11 bases. The germline V gene encodes CDR1 MGHRA and CDR2 YSYEKL. This CDR3 comprises 17 residues. V lost 0 bases and J lost 5; bases outside the gene matches: 8. The CDR3 region has the DNA TGCGCCAGCAGCCAAGAGATAGCGGGAGGGCCGGGGGAGACCCAGTACTTC. Its protein is CASSQEIAGGPGETQYF.

This clonotype was seen more than once but under ten times. This chain links TRBV29-1 with TRBJ2-5; D gene uncertain. CDR1 SQVTM and CDR2 ANQGSEA come from the germline V gene. The CDR3 length is 14 residues. The germline V and J ends were trimmed by 0 bases and 1 base, with 9 bases remaining between them. For the CDR3, the DNA is TGCAGCGTTGAAGAAGAGACGTTCCAAGAGACCCAGTACTTC. Residues: CSVEEETFQETQYF.

Points on this clonotype: The final CDR3 position lacks the conserved phenylalanine or tryptophan, pointing to a likely read error. The chain employs TRBV20-1 and TRBJ2-7; either TRBD1 or TRBD2 may fit D (5 bases each). The ends were cut back, 3 bases at V and 0 bases at J, with 9 bases in the middle. Germline V gene lookup returns CDR1 DFQATT and CDR2 SNEGSKA (reference sequence). The CDR3 runs 13 residues. Here the CDR3 DNA reads TGCAGTGCTAGCGGGACCTTCTCCTACGAGCAGTACTCC. The encoded protein is CSASGTFSYEQYS.

This clonotype was found a few times. The chain employs TRBV5-1 and TRBJ2-7; D might be TRBD1 (5 bases). The V end was cut by 4 bases, the J end by 0 bases, with 8 bases between. From germline, CDR1 is SGHRS and CDR2 YFSETQ. The CDR3 spans 13 residues. The CDR3 nucleotides read TGCGCCAGCAGCCAGGGTTCCTCCTACGAGCAGTACTTC. Translated, it gives CASSQGSSYEQYF.

The chain recombines TRBV7-9 with TRBJ1-1, with D possibly matching TRBD1 (5 bases). Trimming cost V 7 bases and J 3 bases, with 12 bases left between them. From germline, CDR1 is SEHNR and CDR2 FQNEAQ (reference sequence). This CDR3 spans 13 amino acids. CDR3 region: CASKQQGDTEAFF. CDR3 nucleotides: TGTGCCAGCAAACAGCAGGGAGACACTGAAGCTTTCTTT.

Notes on this clonotype: A junction boundary mismatches the germline segment, possibly from a read error. The chain employs TRBV5-6 and TRBJ1-1; unclear D gene. CDR3 length equals 14 residues. Germline-derived CDR1 and CDR2 are SGHDT and YYEEEE. The CDR3 nucleotides are TGTGCCAGCAGCCTCATTTCCAGGAACACTGAAGCTCTCTTT. This translates into CASSLISRNTEALF.

This clonotype appeared a few times. This rearrangement joins TRBV3-1 to TRBJ1-2; D is undetermined. This CDR3 spans 15 amino acids. Per the germline V gene, CDR1 is LGHDT and CDR2 is YNNKEL (reference sequence). Trimming took 2 bases from V and 7 from J, leaving 17 bases between them. DNA for the CDR3: TGTGCCAGCAGCCAACCTGTCGAACGGACTCTTGGCTACACCTTC. Protein sequence: CASSQPVERTLGYTF.

This clonotype was seen repeatedly, ten times or more. This chain uses TRBV12-3 or TRBV12-4 with TRBJ1-2, with 8 positions matching TRBD1. Trimming at V came to 6 bases and at J to 3 bases, leaving 12 bases not matched to a gene. The CDR3 sequence is 16 residues long. Here the CDR3 DNA reads TGTGCCAGCAGCGATTTACAGGGGGGACTTGACTATGGCTACACCTTC. It specifies CASSDLQGGLDYGYTF.

This clonotype was picked up many times. The chain recombines TRBV6-1 with TRBJ1-2; 7 nucleotides align to TRBD1. Germline trimming cut 6 bases from V and 6 bases from J; bases unmatched to any gene: 10. CDR1 and CDR2 (germline): MNHNS, SASEGT. This CDR3 comprises 14 residues. CDR3 nucleotides: TGTGCCAGCAGCCTAAAGGAGGGGGCCCATGGCTACACCTTC. This encodes CASSLKEGAHGYTF.

This clonotype was seen ten or more times. V is TRBV28 and J is TRBJ1-5, with TRBD1 matching over 7 bases. This CDR3 spans 15 amino acids. After removal of 5 bases from V and 4 bases from J, the junction contained 8 bases not matched to a gene. Germline V gene lookup returns CDR1 MDHEN and CDR2 SYDVKM. CDR3 sequence: CASSGQVAPNQPQHF. The CDR3 nucleotides are TGTGCCAGCAGTGGACAGGTGGCCCCAAATCAGCCCCAGCATTTT.

This clonotype was seen more than once but under ten times. The chain uses TRBV6-9 and TRBJ2-3; either TRBD1 or TRBD2 may fit D (5 bases each). This CDR3 spans 13 amino acids. Between the trimmed V and J ends, which lost 3 bases and 5 bases, there was a span of 9 bases. The germline V gene has CDR1 MNHGY and CDR2 SVAAGI. CDR3 amino acids: CASSYRGVDTQYF. DNA of the CDR3: TGTGCCAGCAGTTACCGGGGCGTAGATACGCAGTATTTT.

This clonotype was seen ten or more times. The gene calls are TRBV10-3 and TRBJ2-7; a possible D gene is TRBD2 (5 bases). Per germline, CDR1 ENHRY and CDR2 SYGVKD. The V end was cut by 10 bases, the J end by 0 bases, with 16 bases between. The CDR3 spans 14 residues. The CDR3 loop reads CATHAGSSSYEQYF. The CDR3 nucleotides are TGTGCCACCCACGCTGGGAGCAGCTCCTACGAGCAGTACTTC.

This clonotype was observed many times. The chain has TRBV28 and TRBJ1-5; perhaps TRBD1 as D (6 bases). From germline, CDR1 is MDHEN and CDR2 SYDVKM. This CDR3 is 13 amino acids long. V lost 5 bases and J lost 7, with 12 bases in between. The CDR3 reads CASSPQGYQPQHF. DNA for the CDR3: TGTGCCAGCAGTCCCCAGGGGTACCAGCCCCAGCATTTT. The whole variable domain, remainder taken from reference TRBV28 and TRBJ1-5, is DVKVTQSSRYLVKRTGEKVFLECVQDMDHENMFWYRQDPGLGLRLIYFSYDVKMKEKGDIPEGYSVSREKKERFSLILESASTNQTSMYLCASSPQGYQPQHFGDGTRLSIL.

This clonotype was counted many times. V is TRBV27 and J is TRBJ2-7, with 8 positions matching TRBD1. The junction had 5 bases not matched to a gene; V was cut back by 5 bases and J by 5 bases. Looked up from germline, CDR1 is MNHEY and CDR2 is SMNVEV (reference sequence). This CDR3 contains 13 residues. The CDR3 loop reads CASSRTGSNEQYF. The CDR3 nucleotides are TGTGCCAGCAGTAGGACAGGGAGCAACGAGCAGTACTTC.

This sequence joins TRBV20-1 and TRBJ2-3; D perhaps matches TRBD1 (6 bases). The CDR3 covers 15 residues. Trimming removed 0 bases from V and 5 bases from J, with 15 bases in between. CDR1 is DFQATT, CDR2 SNEGSKA, per germline (reference sequence). As DNA, the CDR3 is TGCAGTGCTAGAGATCAGGGGTTGTCGGGAGATACGCAGTATTTT. Encoded protein: CSARDQGLSGDTQYF.

This clonotype was counted once. The rearrangement links TRBV5-6 to TRBJ2-3, with D perhaps matching TRBD1 (5 bases). The V end was cut by 0 bases, the J end by 6 bases, with 11 bases between. CDR1 is SGHDT and CDR2 is YYEEEE in the germline V gene. The CDR3 is 14 amino acids. CDR3 nucleotides: TGTGCCAGCAGCTTGGACGGGCACAGGGATACGCAGTATTTT. Encoded protein: CASSLDGHRDTQYF.

This clonotype was found many times. The chain uses TRBV28 and TRBJ1-2; 9 nucleotides align to TRBD1. Germline CDR1 and CDR2: MDHEN and SYDVKM. This CDR3 has 16 amino acids. V lost 6 bases to trimming and J lost 7 bases; unmatched junction nucleotides: 15. In nucleotides, the CDR3 is TGTGCCAGCAGACCCCTTCTGGGACAGGGAGGTCGTGGCTACACCTTC. Its translation is CASRPLLGQGGRGYTF.

This clonotype was seen repeatedly, ten times or more. V and J are TRBV28 and TRBJ2-7; TRBD1 matches at 8 bases. There are 14 residues in the CDR3. J was trimmed by 5 bases and V by 3 bases; bases with no gene match: 6. The germline V gene encodes CDR1 MDHEN and CDR2 SYDVKM. The CDR3 region is CASSFSQGANEQYF. The DNA for the CDR3 is TGTGCCAGCAGTTTCAGCCAGGGGGCGAACGAGCAGTACTTC.